These 31 T cell receptor beta chains originate from one sample sequenced in a study of long-term antiretroviral therapy in people with HIV. Sequencing used immunoSEQ v3.0 at survey level. Assay used: immunoSEQ multiplex PCR; TCRdb lists only in-frame clones, some missing. The sample yields 35,000 or so clones, 75% to 90% seen once. The sequenced sample was unsorted PBMCs, obtained 2.2 years after starting antiretroviral therapy. Source of these receptors: a young man with HIV.

This clone turned up a few times. The chain carries TRBV7-2 and TRBJ1-3; maybe TRBD1 (6 bases). Germline V gene sequence: CDR1 SGHTA, CDR2 FQGNSA. The CDR3 spans 17 residues. Deletions cut 5 bases from V and 3 bases from J, with 20 bases between. This chain's CDR3 is CASSQRNLGADGNTIYF. The DNA for the CDR3 is TGTGCCAGCAGCCAAAGGAATTTGGGGGCGGATGGAAACACCATATATTTT.

This rearrangement joins TRBV2 to TRBJ2-7; 11 bases map to TRBD2. CDR1 is SNHLY and CDR2 is FYNNEI in the germline V gene. Trimming took 7 bases from V and 4 from J; bases not matched to a gene: 6. The CDR3 contains 14 residues. Here the CDR3 reads CASTPGTSGYEQYF. CDR3 sequence (DNA): TGTGCCAGCACCCCCGGGACTAGCGGATACGAGCAGTACTTC.

The chain recombines TRBV25-1 with TRBJ2-3; a possible D gene is TRBD1 (5 bases). Looked up from germline, CDR1 is MGHDK and CDR2 is SYGVNS. This CDR3 has 16 amino acids. V was cut by 1 base and J by 3 bases, with 14 bases left in between. The CDR3 here is CASSEFGQGKTDTQYF. The CDR3 DNA reads as TGTGCCAGCAGTGAATTCGGTCAGGGAAAGACAGATACGCAGTATTTT.

V and J are TRBV15 and TRBJ1-1; D possibly corresponds to TRBD1 (5 bases). Looked up from germline, CDR1 is LNHNV and CDR2 is YYDKDF (reference sequence). V lost 4 bases, J lost 3 bases, and 9 bases lay in between. This CDR3 comprises 13 residues. In DNA form, the CDR3 reads TGTGCCACCAGCAAGGGGCCCGACACTGAAGCTTTCTTT. Encoded protein: CATSKGPDTEAFF.

This chain links TRBV6-6 with TRBJ1-4; no clear D. Germline V gene data show CDR1 as MNHNY and CDR2 as SVGAGI (reference sequence). CDR3 length: 15 amino acids. V lost 8 bases and J 2 bases, leaving 15 bases between the germline ends. The CDR3 is CASRRSGATNEKLFF. The CDR3, as DNA: TGTGCCAGCCGGAGATCGGGTGCGACTAATGAAAAACTGTTTTTT.

The chain is built from TRBV4-3 and TRBJ2-7; TRBD1 matches 9 bases. V gave up 0 bases and J gave up 5 bases; unmatched junction bases: 5. This CDR3 spans 15 amino acids. CDR1 LGHNA and CDR2 YSLEER come from the germline V gene. The DNA for the CDR3 is TGCGCCAGCAGCCAAGATAGGGACAGGGCCAACGAGCAGTACTTC. This translates into CASSQDRDRANEQYF.

The chain joins TRBV15 to TRBJ1-1; D is unresolved. V was clipped by 5 bases and J by 1 base, with 8 bases between them. CDR1 and CDR2 from the germline V gene are LNHNV and YYDKDF (reference sequence). The CDR3 is made up of 13 amino acids. The CDR3 DNA sequence: TGTGCCACCAGCCCTTTGGGGAACACTGAAGCTTTCTTT. This codes for CATSPLGNTEAFF.

The chain combines TRBV10-3 with TRBJ2-5; TRBD2 is a possible D gene (6 bases). Germline V lookup: CDR1 ENHRY, CDR2 SYGVKD. This CDR3 has 15 residues. Trimming pared 3 bases from V and 5 bases from J, leaving 16 bases between. CDR3: CAISEGGVSSETQYF. Written as DNA, the CDR3 is TGTGCCATCAGTGAAGGAGGGGTTTCCTCGGAGACCCAGTACTTC.

The CDR3: CASRGWQYGYTF. DNA of the CDR3: TGTGCCAGCAGAGGATGGCAGTATGGCTACACCTTC. J is TRBJ1-2 and V is TRBV9; D uncertain. The CDR3 covers 12 residues. With 5 bases removed from V and 5 bases from J, the gap between germline ends came to 10 bases. Germline loops: CDR1 SGDLS, CDR2 YYNGEE. The whole variable domain, remainder taken from reference TRBV9 and TRBJ1-2, is DSGVTQTPKHLITATGQRVTLRCSPRSGDLSVYWYQQSLDQGLQFLIQYYNGEERAKGNILERFSAQQFPDLHSELNLSSLELGDSALYFCASRGWQYGYTFGSGTRLTVV.

The chain is built from TRBV15 and TRBJ1-4; no clear D. The germline CDR1 and CDR2 sequences are LNHNV and YYDKDF (reference sequence). This CDR3 is 13 amino acids long. V was pared by 1 base and J by 8 bases, with 8 bases between. CDR3 coding DNA: TGTGCCACCAGCAGAGGCCTTACCGAAAAACTGTTTTTT. It is translated as CATSRGLTEKLFF.

The chain carries TRBV7-2 and TRBJ2-7; 11 bases align to TRBD2. V trimming: 2 bases; J trimming: 3 bases; junction bases outside the gene matches: 3. The CDR3 has 15 residues. Germline CDR1 is SGHTA and CDR2 is FQGNSA. DNA for the CDR3: TGTGCCAGCAGCTTAAATAGCGGGAGGGTCTACGAGCAGTACTTC. Amino acids: CASSLNSGRVYEQYF.

The gene calls are TRBV6-5 and TRBJ2-7; the match to TRBD1 covers 7 bases. Trimming took 6 bases from V and 2 from J; bases not matched to a gene: 10. Germline V gene sequence: CDR1 MNHEY, CDR2 SVGAGI. The CDR3 has 15 residues. CDR3 sequence: CASSRKIQGTYEQYF. The CDR3 DNA reads TGTGCCAGCAGCCGTAAAATACAGGGGACCTACGAGCAGTACTTC.

Of note for this clone: The sample carries other DNA sequences with the same CDR3. The V and J genes are TRBV5-1 and TRBJ2-5, with TRBD2 identical over 14 bases. From germline, CDR1 is SGHRS and CDR2 YFSETQ. The V gene end was trimmed by 4 bases and the J gene end by 5 bases; junction bases not matched to a gene: 7. The CDR3 is 16 residues long. The CDR3 is CASSPGLAGARETQYF. The CDR3 DNA is TGCGCCAGCAGCCCGGGACTAGCGGGGGCCCGGGAGACCCAGTACTTC. The full variable domain, rest sourced from reference TRBV5-1 and TRBJ2-5, is KAGVTQTPRYLIKTRGQQVTLSCSPISGHRSVSWYQQTPGQGLQFLFEYFSETQRNKGNFPGRFSGRQFSNSRSEMNVSTLELGDSALYLCASSPGLAGARETQYFGPGTRLLVL.

The rearrangement joins TRBV14 to TRBJ2-1, with 13 positions matching TRBD2. Trimming at V came to 3 bases and at J to 3 bases, leaving 5 bases not matched to a gene. From germline, CDR1 is SGHDN and CDR2 FVKESK. The CDR3 spans 17 residues. CDR3 sequence: CASSHYRTSGSYNEQFF. CDR3 DNA: TGTGCCAGCAGCCACTATAGGACTAGCGGGAGCTACAATGAGCAGTTCTTC.

The gene calls are TRBV5-4 and TRBJ2-1; 8 bases map to TRBD2. V gave up 6 bases and J gave up 8 bases; unmatched junction bases: 13. Germline CDR1 SGHNT, CDR2 YYREEE (reference sequence). The CDR3 length is 15 residues. CDR3 DNA: TGTGCCAGCATGCTTCCGGGAGGGTTTTTGGATGAGCAGTTCTTC. Protein product: CASMLPGGFLDEQFF.

The chain couples TRBV28 to TRBJ2-7, with unresolved D. The CDR3 spans 12 residues. Per the germline V gene, CDR1 is MDHEN and CDR2 is SYDVKM. The V end lost 3 bases, the J end lost 4 bases, and 7 bases lay between the germline ends. The CDR3 loop reads CASSLRPYEQYF. The CDR3 bases are TGTGCCAGCAGTTTGAGGCCGTACGAGCAGTACTTC.

V gene TRBV13 combines with J gene TRBJ2-5; D unclear. The length of the CDR3 is 15 residues. Looked up from germline, CDR1 is PRHDT and CDR2 is FYEKMQ (reference sequence). Trimming cost V 0 bases and J 4 bases, with 12 bases left between them. The CDR3 spells CASSLGLRVSETQYF. The CDR3 nucleotides read TGTGCCAGCAGCTTAGGCCTTCGGGTTTCAGAGACCCAGTACTTC. Full variable domain (rest looked up from reference TRBV13 and TRBJ2-5): AAGVIQSPRHLIKEKRETATLKCYPIPRHDTVYWYQQGPGQDPQFLISFYEKMQSDKGSIPDRFSAQQFSDYHSELNMSSLELGDSALYFCASSLGLRVSETQYFGPGTRLLVL.

This chain links TRBV28 with TRBJ1-2, with D hard to call. Germline V gene lookup returns CDR1 MDHEN and CDR2 SYDVKM. CDR3 size: 13 residues. Trimming pared 5 bases from V and 0 bases from J, leaving 7 bases between. DNA for the CDR3: TGTGCCAGCAGTCGATTGACTAACTATGGCTACACCTTC. Translated, it gives CASSRLTNYGYTF.

This clone was recorded only once. The V call is TRBV28, the J call TRBJ2-2; maybe TRBD2 (6 bases). The V gene lost 2 bases and the J gene lost 6 bases, with 16 bases spanning the gap. Germline CDR1 MDHEN, CDR2 SYDVKM. The CDR3 has 16 residues. CDR3 nucleotides: TGTGCCAGCAGTTTAGGAGGGACGCTGCCTTCCGGGGAGCTGTTTTTT. It specifies CASSLGGTLPSGELFF.

The genes are TRBV4-2 and TRBJ1-1, with D perhaps TRBD1 (6 bases). V was pared by 0 bases and J by 0 bases, with 11 bases between. This CDR3 spans 16 amino acids. CDR1 LGHNA and CDR2 YNFKEQ come from the germline V gene. The CDR3 bases are TGTGCCAGCAGCCAAGAAGGGGGGCGGATGAACACTGAAGCTTTCTTT. It translates to CASSQEGGRMNTEAFF.

This clone was seen more than once but under ten times. V and J are TRBV2 and TRBJ1-2; D is undetermined. There are 12 residues in the CDR3. Per germline, CDR1 SNHLY and CDR2 FYNNEI. Trimming took 4 bases from V and 4 from J, leaving 7 bases between them. CDR3: CASSVLFYGYTF. Here the CDR3 DNA reads TGTGCCAGCAGTGTGCTGTTCTATGGCTACACCTTC.

The J gene is TRBJ1-4, the V gene TRBV5-4; D might be TRBD1 (5 bases). Trimming left V 3 bases short and J 3 bases short, with 12 bases between. This CDR3 region has 15 residues. Germline loops: CDR1 SGHNT, CDR2 YYREEE (reference sequence). The CDR3 DNA is TGTGCCAGCAGCTCGGACCGGGACCCTAATGAAAAACTGTTTTTT. Protein product: CASSSDRDPNEKLFF.

The rearrangement uses TRBV7-9 and TRBJ1-1, with 8 bases that match TRBD1. CDR3 size: 14 residues. Germline CDR1 is SEHNR and CDR2 is FQNEAQ (reference sequence). After removal of 1 base from V and 7 bases from J, the junction contained 5 bases not matched to a gene. The CDR3 sequence is CASSLGSGGGEAFF. The CDR3 coding sequence is TGTGCCAGCAGCTTAGGGTCAGGGGGCGGTGAAGCTTTCTTT.

This chain connects TRBV6-1 to TRBJ1-4; the D gene is possibly TRBD1 (6 bases). Germline loops: CDR1 MNHNS, CDR2 SASEGT. V lost 8 bases, J lost 8 bases, and 12 bases lay in between. This CDR3 region has 12 residues. The CDR3: CASQDTGEKLFF. The DNA of the CDR3 is TGTGCCAGCCAGGATACAGGGGAAAAACTGTTTTTT.

This sequence joins TRBV19 and TRBJ2-1, with D unresolved. CDR1 LNHDA and CDR2 SQIVND come from the germline V gene (reference sequence). This CDR3 is built from 13 residues. V gave up 4 bases and J gave up 6 bases, with 10 bases separating them. CDR3: CASSTRTGNEQFF. CDR3 DNA: TGTGCCAGTAGTACCAGGACGGGCAATGAGCAGTTCTTC.

The chain uses TRBV23-1 and TRBJ1-1; TRBD1 agrees at 9 bases. TRBV23-1 is reported as an ORF; its role is uncertain. V gave up 6 bases and J gave up 0 bases; unmatched junction bases: 11. This CDR3 spans 17 amino acids. CDR3: CASRSPGTGIMNTEAFF. CDR3 in DNA: TGCGCCAGCAGGTCCCCCGGGACAGGGATCATGAACACTGAAGCTTTCTTT.

In its sample, this clone was seen a few times. The V call is TRBV9, the J call TRBJ2-2; 7 positions match TRBD2. The germline CDR1 and CDR2 sequences are SGDLS and YYNGEE. V lost 1 base and J lost 6; bases outside the gene matches: 0. The length of the CDR3 is 13 residues. The CDR3 here is CASSVSGAGELFF. In DNA, the CDR3 is TGTGCCAGCAGCGTAAGCGGGGCCGGGGAGCTGTTTTTT. The full variable domain, its missing parts supplied by reference TRBV9 and TRBJ2-2, is DSGVTQTPKHLITATGQRVTLRCSPRSGDLSVYWYQQSLDQGLQFLIQYYNGEERAKGNILERFSAQQFPDLHSELNLSSLELGDSALYFCASSVSGAGELFFGEGSRLTVL.

V gene TRBV7-9 combines with J gene TRBJ1-1; D gene uncertain. This CDR3 is built from 13 residues. The germline V and J ends were trimmed by 5 bases and 1 base, with 8 bases remaining between them. Per germline, CDR1 SEHNR and CDR2 FQNEAQ (reference sequence). CDR3 amino acids: CASSTTTNTEAFF. CDR3 nucleotide sequence: TGTGCCAGCAGCACGACCACGAACACTGAAGCTTTCTTT.

V and J are TRBV5-4 and TRBJ2-7; no reliable D call. The germline CDR1 and CDR2 sequences are SGHNT and YYREEE (reference sequence). Trimming removed 4 bases from V and 2 bases from J, with 4 bases in between. CDR3 size: 11 residues. CDR3 region: CASSTTYEQYF. The CDR3 DNA is TGTGCCAGCAGCACCACCTACGAGCAGTACTTC.

This chain uses TRBV4-3 with TRBJ2-5; D not resolved. Germline CDR1 LGHNA, CDR2 YSLEER. The CDR3 runs to 13 residues. Trimming shortened V by 0 bases and J by 6 bases, and 8 bases separated the two germline ends. The CDR3 region is CASSQDRRKTQYF. The CDR3 region has the DNA TGCGCCAGCAGCCAAGATCGAAGAAAGACCCAGTACTTC.

The chain joins TRBV5-1 to TRBJ2-2, with TRBD1 matching over 8 bases. CDR1 is SGHRS, CDR2 YFSETQ, per germline. The V gene end was trimmed by 0 bases and the J gene end by 2 bases; junction bases not matched to a gene: 3. CDR3 length: 16 residues. As DNA, the CDR3 is TGCGCCAGCAGCTTGGGTACAGGGGGAAACACCGGGGAGCTGTTTTTT. It encodes CASSLGTGGNTGELFF. The whole variable domain, filled in from reference TRBV5-1 and TRBJ2-2, reads KAGVTQTPRYLIKTRGQQVTLSCSPISGHRSVSWYQQTPGQGLQFLFEYFSETQRNKGNFPGRFSGRQFSNSRSEMNVSTLELGDSALYLCASSLGTGGNTGELFFGEGSRLTVL.